The clone carrying this TCR beta chain came up once. What it binds is not known. The sample is drawn from a study of shared clonotypes between healthy human individuals. Assay runs were performed at deep level. Original methodology: Junction-only sequences without quality scores came from ImmunoSEQ, so filtering differed. The repertoire was sequenced with immunoSEQ multiplex PCR; TCRdb's copy has only in-frame clones and lacks some. That table furnishes V, J and clone size, whereas the DNA furnished D and trimming. Of over 1.5 million clones in the sample, approximately 98% were seen once. V was cut by 5 bases and J by 2 bases, with 4 bases left in between. This CDR3 has 11 residues. Germline lookup yields CDR1 SGHVS and CDR2 FQNEAQ. Findings and limits, study-wide: Estimated clonotype richness was generally higher in naive than memory subsets.

V gene TRBV7-8 combines with J gene TRBJ2-7; unclear D gene. This receptor was taken from a man aged 30 to 45 in good health. Sequenced input: naive CD4+ T cells sorted from blood. Sample subset: CD45RA+ positively selected. The CDR3 reads CASSETYEQYF. The CDR3 DNA sequence: TGTGCCAGCAGCGAAACCTACGAGCAGTACTTC.